One and the same sample provided the 7 T cell receptor beta chains below, sequenced in a study of tumor-infiltrating lymphocytes in primary liver carcinoma. With a constant-region primer, TCR beta cDNA was made from roughly 500 ng of total RNA. Modified slightly, ARM-PCR produced TCR beta libraries over three nested multiplex PCR rounds. TRBV1-TRBV30 forward and Cbeta reverse primers drove the first two roughly 10-cycle rounds. TCRdb used MiXCR to reprocess the multiplex PCR reads, holding one entry per CDR3 protein. The data hold 250,000 to 400,000 distinct CDR3 sequences, with roughly two thirds observed a single time. RNA was extracted from whole blood without cell sorting, alongside germline DNA. Sequencing used peripheral blood. The receptors stem from a man aged 35-49 years with primary liver carcinoma and hepatitis B virus infection.

This clonotype was seen many times. This rearrangement joins TRBV10-1 to TRBJ2-7; 9 positions match TRBD1. CDR1 is WNHNN and CDR2 is SYGVQD in the germline V gene (reference sequence). The CDR3 is 14 amino acids. Trimming cost V 6 bases and J 2 bases; bases outside gene matches: 5. The CDR3, as DNA: TGCGCCAGCAGCTTCGGGACAGGGCCCTACGAGCAGTACTTC. Its translation is CASSFGTGPYEQYF.

The chain uses TRBV11-1 and TRBJ2-7; D is possibly TRBD2 (5 bases). The ends were cut back, 9 bases at V and 3 bases at J, with 15 bases in the middle. CDR3 length: 13 amino acids. Germline CDR1 and CDR2: SGHAT and FQDESV (reference sequence). The CDR3 spells CASSVFMGYEQYF. CDR3 bases: TGTGCCAGTAGCGTCTTCATGGGCTACGAGCAGTACTTC.

This clonotype was seen repeatedly, ten times or more. CDR3 amino acids: CASRSRGNEQFF. CDR3 bases: TGTGCCAGCCGCTCTCGGGGGAATGAGCAGTTCTTC. The chain recombines TRBV12-3 or TRBV12-4 with TRBJ2-1; possible D gene TRBD2, 6 bases. V was clipped by 8 bases and J by 7 bases, with 12 bases between them. The CDR3 consists of 12 residues.

Remarks on this clonotype: A much larger clone differs from this one at a single base, so this may be a read error. V usage is TRBV4-2 and J usage is TRBJ2-7; 7 bases align to TRBD2. Germline V gene data show CDR1 as LGHNA and CDR2 as YNFKEQ. This CDR3 has 13 amino acids. V dropped 1 base and J dropped 5; count of bases not matched to a gene: 2. CDR3 residues: CASSQVGRDEQYF. The DNA for the CDR3 is TGTGCCAGCAGCCAAGTAGGGAGGGACGAGCAGTACTTC.

Worth noting for this clonotype: This may be a read error: a much more frequent sequence differs by one nucleotide. J is TRBJ2-5 and V is TRBV4-1, with 8 bases identical to TRBD2. The CDR3 extends over 18 amino acids. Germline loops: CDR1 MGHRA, CDR2 YSYEKL. With V trimmed by 4 bases and J by 4 bases, 17 bases remained unmatched. CDR3 coding DNA: TGCGCCAGCAGCCCACAGCCACAGGATAGCGGGATCAGAGAGACCCAGTACTTC. This gives the protein CASSPQPQDSGIRETQYF.

As regards this clonotype: The CDR3 carries no conserved terminal phenylalanine or tryptophan, so it likely arises from a read error. The limits of the CDR3 on the DNA are not certain, so only TCRdb's listed CDR3 is given. The CDR3 is CASSQDFPVNYGYTV. The J gene is TRBJ1-2, the V gene TRBV4-1. 15 amino acids form the CDR3, both terminal residues included. Germline V gene data show CDR1 as MGHRA and CDR2 as YSYEKL.

Concerning this clonotype itself: Being one base from a much bigger clone, this may be a read error. The V and J genes are TRBV10-3 and TRBJ2-4, with D unresolved. The CDR3 spans 14 residues. Trimming stripped 3 bases from V and 5 bases from J, with 11 bases between. The V gene's germline CDR1 is ENHRY and CDR2 SYGVKD. The CDR3 nucleotides read TGTGCCATCAGTGAATCAGCGCTAGAAAACATTCAGTACTTC. Protein sequence: CAISESALENIQYF.